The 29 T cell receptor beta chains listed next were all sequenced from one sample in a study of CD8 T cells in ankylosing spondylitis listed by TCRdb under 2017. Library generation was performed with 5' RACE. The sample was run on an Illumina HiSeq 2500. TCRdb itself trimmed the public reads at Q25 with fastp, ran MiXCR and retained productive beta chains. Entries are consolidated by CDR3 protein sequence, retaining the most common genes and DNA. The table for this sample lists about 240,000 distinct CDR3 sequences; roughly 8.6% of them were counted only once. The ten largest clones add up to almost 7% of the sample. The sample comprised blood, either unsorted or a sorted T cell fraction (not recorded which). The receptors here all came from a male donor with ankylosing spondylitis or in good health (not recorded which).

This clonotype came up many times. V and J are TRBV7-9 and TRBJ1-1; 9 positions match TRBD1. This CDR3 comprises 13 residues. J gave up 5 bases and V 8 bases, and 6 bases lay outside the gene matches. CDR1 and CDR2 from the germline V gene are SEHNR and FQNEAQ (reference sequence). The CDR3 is CASPSGQGTEAFF. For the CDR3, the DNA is TGTGCCAGCCCCTCGGGACAGGGTACTGAAGCTTTCTTT.

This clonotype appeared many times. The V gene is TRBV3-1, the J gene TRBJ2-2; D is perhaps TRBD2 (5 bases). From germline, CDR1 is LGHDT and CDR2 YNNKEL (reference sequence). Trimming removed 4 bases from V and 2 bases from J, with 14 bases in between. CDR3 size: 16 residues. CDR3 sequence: CASSPPEGLNTGELFF. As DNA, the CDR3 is TGTGCCAGCAGCCCTCCCGAAGGACTTAACACCGGGGAGCTGTTTTTT.

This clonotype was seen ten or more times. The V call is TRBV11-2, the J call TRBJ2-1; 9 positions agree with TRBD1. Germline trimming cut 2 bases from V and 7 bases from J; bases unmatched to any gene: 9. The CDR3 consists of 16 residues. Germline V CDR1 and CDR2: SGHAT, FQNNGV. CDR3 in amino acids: CASSLLGQGAGNEQFF. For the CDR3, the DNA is TGTGCCAGCAGCTTACTGGGACAGGGAGCTGGGAATGAGCAGTTCTTC.

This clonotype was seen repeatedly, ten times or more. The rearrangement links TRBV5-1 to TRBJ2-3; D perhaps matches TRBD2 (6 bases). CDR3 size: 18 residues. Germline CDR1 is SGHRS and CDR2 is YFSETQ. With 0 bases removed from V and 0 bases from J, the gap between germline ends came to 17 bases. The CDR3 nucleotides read TGCGCCAGCAGCTTGGGGTCCCTAAGGCGGGGAAGCACAGATACGCAGTATTTT. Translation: CASSLGSLRRGSTDTQYF.

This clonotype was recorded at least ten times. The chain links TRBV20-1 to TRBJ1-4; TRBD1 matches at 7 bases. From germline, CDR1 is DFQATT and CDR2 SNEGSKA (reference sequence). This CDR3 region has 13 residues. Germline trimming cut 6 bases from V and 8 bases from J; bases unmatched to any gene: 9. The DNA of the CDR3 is TGCAGTGCCGTCGGGACAGTGAACGAAAAACTGTTTTTT. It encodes CSAVGTVNEKLFF.

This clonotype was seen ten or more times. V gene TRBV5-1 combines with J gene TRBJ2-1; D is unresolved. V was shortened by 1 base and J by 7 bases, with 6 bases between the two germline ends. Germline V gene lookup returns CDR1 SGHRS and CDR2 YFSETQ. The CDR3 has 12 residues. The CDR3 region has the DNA TGCGCCAGCAGCTTGACGGTGAATGAGCAGTTCTTC. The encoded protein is CASSLTVNEQFF.

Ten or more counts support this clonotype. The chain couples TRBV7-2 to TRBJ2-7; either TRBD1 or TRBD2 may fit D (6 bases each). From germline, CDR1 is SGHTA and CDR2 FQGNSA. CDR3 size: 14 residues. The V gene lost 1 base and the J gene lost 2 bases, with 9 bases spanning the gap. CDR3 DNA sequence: TGTGCCAGCAGCTTAGGGGGGGCGACCTACGAGCAGTACTTC. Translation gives CASSLGGATYEQYF.

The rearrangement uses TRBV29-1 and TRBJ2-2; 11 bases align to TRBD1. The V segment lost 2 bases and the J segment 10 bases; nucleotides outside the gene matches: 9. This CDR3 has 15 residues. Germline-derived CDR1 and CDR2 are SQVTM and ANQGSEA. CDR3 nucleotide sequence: TGCAGCGTTGAACCCCGGACAGGGGGCCAGCTGGAGCTGTTTTTT. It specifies CSVEPRTGGQLELFF.

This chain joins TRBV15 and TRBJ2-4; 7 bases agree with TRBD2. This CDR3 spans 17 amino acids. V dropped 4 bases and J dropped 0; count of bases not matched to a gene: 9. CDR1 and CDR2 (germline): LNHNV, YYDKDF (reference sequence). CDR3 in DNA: TGTGCCACCAGCACGACCCTAGCGGAGGGAGCCAAAAACATTCAGTACTTC. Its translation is CATSTTLAEGAKNIQYF.

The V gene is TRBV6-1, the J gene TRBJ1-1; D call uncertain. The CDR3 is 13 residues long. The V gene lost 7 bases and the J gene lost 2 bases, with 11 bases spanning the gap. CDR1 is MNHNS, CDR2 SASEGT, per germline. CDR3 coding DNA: TGTGCCAGCACCCCTAGGGAAAACACTGAAGCTTTCTTT. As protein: CASTPRENTEAFF.

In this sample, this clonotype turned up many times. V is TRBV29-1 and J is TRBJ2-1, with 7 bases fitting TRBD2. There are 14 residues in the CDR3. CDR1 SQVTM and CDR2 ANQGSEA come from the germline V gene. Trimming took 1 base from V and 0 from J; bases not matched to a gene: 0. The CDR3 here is CSVEGGGSYNEQFF. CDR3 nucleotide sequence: TGCAGCGTTGAAGGGGGGGGCTCCTACAATGAGCAGTTCTTC.

Here the CDR3 reads CASSLVSPSPDTQYF. For the CDR3, the DNA is TGTGCCAGCAGCTTAGTATCTCCTTCCCCAGATACGCAGTATTTT. This chain joins TRBV11-2 and TRBJ2-3; no definite D call. The CDR3 runs to 15 residues. Trimming left V 1 base short and J 4 bases short, with 12 bases between. In germline, CDR1 is SGHAT, CDR2 FQNNGV.

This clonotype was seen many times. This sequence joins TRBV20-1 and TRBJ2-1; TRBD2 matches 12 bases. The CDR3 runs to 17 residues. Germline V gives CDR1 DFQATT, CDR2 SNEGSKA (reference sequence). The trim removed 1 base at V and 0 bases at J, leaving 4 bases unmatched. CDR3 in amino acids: CSARGLAGAISYNEQFF. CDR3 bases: TGCAGTGCTAGAGGACTAGCGGGGGCGATCTCCTACAATGAGCAGTTCTTC.

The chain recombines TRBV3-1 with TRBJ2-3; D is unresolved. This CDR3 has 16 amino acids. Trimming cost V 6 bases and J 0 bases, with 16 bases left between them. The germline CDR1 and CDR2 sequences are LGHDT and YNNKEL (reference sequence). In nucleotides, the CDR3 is TGTGCCAGCAGTCCCAGAGGTTCTTCTAGCACAGATACGCAGTATTTT. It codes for CASSPRGSSSTDTQYF.

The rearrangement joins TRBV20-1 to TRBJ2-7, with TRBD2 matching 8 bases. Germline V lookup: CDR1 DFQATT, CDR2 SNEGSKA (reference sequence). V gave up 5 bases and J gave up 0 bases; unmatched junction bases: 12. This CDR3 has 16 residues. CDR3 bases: TGCAGTGCTGTATTGAACGGGGGGGCGAGCTCCTACGAGCAGTACTTC. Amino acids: CSAVLNGGASSYEQYF.

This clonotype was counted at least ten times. The chain's CDR3 is CASRTTGELFF. CDR3 sequence (DNA): TGTGCCAGCAGAACCACCGGGGAGCTGTTTTTT. V gene TRBV6-2 or TRBV6-3 combines with J gene TRBJ2-2; D unclear. The CDR3 consists of 11 residues. Germline V lookup: CDR1 MNHEY, CDR2 SVGEGT. V was trimmed by 6 bases and J by 4 bases, leaving 3 bases between them.

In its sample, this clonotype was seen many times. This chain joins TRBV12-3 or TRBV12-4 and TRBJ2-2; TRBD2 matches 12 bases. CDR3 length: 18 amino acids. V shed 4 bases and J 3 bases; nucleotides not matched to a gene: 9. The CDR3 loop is CASSSGLAGGPYTGELFF. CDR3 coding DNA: TGTGCCAGCAGTTCGGGCCTAGCGGGAGGGCCGTACACCGGGGAGCTGTTTTTT.

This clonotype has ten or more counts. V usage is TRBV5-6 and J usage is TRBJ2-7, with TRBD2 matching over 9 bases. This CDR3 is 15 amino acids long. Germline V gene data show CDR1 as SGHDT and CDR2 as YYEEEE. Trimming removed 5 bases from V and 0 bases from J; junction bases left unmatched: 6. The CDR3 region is CASRVAGASSYEQYF. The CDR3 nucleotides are TGTGCCAGCAGGGTAGCGGGAGCGAGCTCCTACGAGCAGTACTTC.

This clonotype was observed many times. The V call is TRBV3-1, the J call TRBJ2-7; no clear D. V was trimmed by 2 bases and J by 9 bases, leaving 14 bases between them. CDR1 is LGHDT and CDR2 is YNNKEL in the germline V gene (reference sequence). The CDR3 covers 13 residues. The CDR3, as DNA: TGTGCCAGCAGCCAATCCCATTCCATCGGGCAGTACTTC. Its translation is CASSQSHSIGQYF.

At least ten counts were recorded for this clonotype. CDR3 in DNA: TGTGCCAGCAGCTCGGACAGGGGCTACTATGGCTACACCTTC. Translation: CASSSDRGYYGYTF. V and J are TRBV11-2 and TRBJ1-2; 9 bases line up with TRBD1. The CDR3 runs to 14 residues. J was trimmed by 3 bases and V by 4 bases; bases with no gene match: 3. Germline V gene data show CDR1 as SGHAT and CDR2 as FQNNGV.

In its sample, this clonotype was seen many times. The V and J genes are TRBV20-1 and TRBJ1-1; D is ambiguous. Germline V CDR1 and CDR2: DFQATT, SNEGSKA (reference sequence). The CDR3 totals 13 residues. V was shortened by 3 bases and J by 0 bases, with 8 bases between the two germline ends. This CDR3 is CSASIGMNTEAFF. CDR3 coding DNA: TGCAGTGCTAGTATCGGGATGAACACTGAAGCTTTCTTT.

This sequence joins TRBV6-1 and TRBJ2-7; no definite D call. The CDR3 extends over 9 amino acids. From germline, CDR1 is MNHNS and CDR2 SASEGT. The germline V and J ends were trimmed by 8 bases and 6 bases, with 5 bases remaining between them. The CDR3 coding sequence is TGTGCCAGCGGCTGCGAGCAGTACTTC. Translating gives CASGCEQYF.

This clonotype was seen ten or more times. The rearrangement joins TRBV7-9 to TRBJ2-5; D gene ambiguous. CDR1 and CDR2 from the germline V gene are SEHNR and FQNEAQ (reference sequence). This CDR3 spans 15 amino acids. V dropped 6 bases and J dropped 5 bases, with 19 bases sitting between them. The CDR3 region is CASRSSSHRRETQYF. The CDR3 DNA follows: TGTGCCAGCAGATCCAGCAGTCACAGAAGGGAGACCCAGTACTTC.

The CDR3 region is CASSLFGGSGRINTGELFF. CDR3 DNA: TGTGCCAGCAGCCTATTCGGAGGGAGCGGGAGAATAAACACCGGGGAGCTGTTTTTT. The J gene is TRBJ2-2, the V gene TRBV3-1; 8 nucleotides line up with TRBD2. The CDR3 has 19 amino acids. Looked up from germline, CDR1 is LGHDT and CDR2 is YNNKEL (reference sequence). The trim removed 4 bases at V and 2 bases at J, leaving 15 bases unmatched.

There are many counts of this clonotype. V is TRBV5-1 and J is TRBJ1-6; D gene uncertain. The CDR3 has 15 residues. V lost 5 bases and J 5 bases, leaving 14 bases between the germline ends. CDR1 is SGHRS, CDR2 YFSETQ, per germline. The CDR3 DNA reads TGCGCCAGCAGTCGCCAGCAGAGTGATAATTCACCCCTCCACTTT. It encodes CASSRQQSDNSPLHF.

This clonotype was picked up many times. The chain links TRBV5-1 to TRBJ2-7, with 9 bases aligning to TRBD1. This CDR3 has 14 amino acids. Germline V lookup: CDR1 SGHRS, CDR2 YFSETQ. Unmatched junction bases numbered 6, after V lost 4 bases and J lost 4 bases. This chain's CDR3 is CASSPGDRAYEQYF. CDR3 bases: TGCGCCAGCAGCCCGGGGGACAGGGCATACGAGCAGTACTTC.

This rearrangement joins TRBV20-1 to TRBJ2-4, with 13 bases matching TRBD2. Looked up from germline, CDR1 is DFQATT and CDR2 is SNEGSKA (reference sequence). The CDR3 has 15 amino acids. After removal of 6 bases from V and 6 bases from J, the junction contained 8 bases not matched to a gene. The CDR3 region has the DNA TGCAGTGCCGCGGCCGGGACTAGCGGGGTAAACATTCAGTACTTC. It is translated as CSAAAGTSGVNIQYF.

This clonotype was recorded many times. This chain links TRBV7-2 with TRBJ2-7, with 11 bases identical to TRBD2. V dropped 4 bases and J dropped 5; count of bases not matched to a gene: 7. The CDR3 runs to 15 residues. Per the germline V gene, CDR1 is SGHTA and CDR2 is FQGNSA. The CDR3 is CASSSGLAATDEQYF. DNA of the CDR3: TGTGCCAGCAGCTCGGGACTAGCGGCGACTGACGAGCAGTACTTC. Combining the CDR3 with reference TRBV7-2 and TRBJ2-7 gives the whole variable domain GAGVSQSPSNKVTEKGKDVELRCDPISGHTALYWYRQSLGQGLEFLIYFQGNSAPDKSGLPSDRFSAERTGGSVSTLTIQRTQQEDSAVYLCASSSGLAATDEQYFGPGTRLTVT.

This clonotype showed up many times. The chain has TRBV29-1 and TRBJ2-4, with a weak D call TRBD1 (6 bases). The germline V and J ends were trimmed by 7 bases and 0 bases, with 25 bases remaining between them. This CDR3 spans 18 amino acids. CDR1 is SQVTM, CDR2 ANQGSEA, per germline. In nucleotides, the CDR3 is TGCAGCGCCCAACCGGGACATTTGGCCAGCGGAGCCAAAAACATTCAGTACTTC. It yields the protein CSAQPGHLASGAKNIQYF.